The 32 T cell receptor beta chains presented below share a single source sample, sequenced in a study of blood T cell repertoires in COVID-19. Sequenced by immunoSEQ multiplex PCR; TCRdb stores in-frame clones only, minus some. The sample includes about 270,000 clones, 85% to 90% seen only once; the top ten take approximately 4%. Specimen: PBMCs or T cells enriched from blood (not recorded which). The receptors originated from a woman in her 30s with acute COVID-19.

The chain has TRBV7-3 and TRBJ2-3, with D unresolved. The V and J ends lost 4 bases and 6 bases respectively, with 8 bases between them. Looked up from germline, CDR1 is SGHTA and CDR2 is FQGTGA. The CDR3 is 12 amino acids. In DNA, the CDR3 is TGTGCCAGCAGCTCCCCTCCCGATACGCAGTATTTT. Protein sequence: CASSSPPDTQYF.

This rearrangement joins TRBV14 to TRBJ2-3; maybe TRBD2 (6 bases). Germline V gene data show CDR1 as SGHDN and CDR2 as FVKESK. V lost 0 bases and J 2 bases, leaving 15 bases between the germline ends. The CDR3 is made up of 17 amino acids. CDR3 residues: CASSQDTSGEYTDTQYF. The CDR3 nucleotides are TGTGCCAGCAGCCAAGACACTTCGGGGGAGTACACAGATACGCAGTATTTT.

This clone was counted once. CDR3 nucleotide sequence: TGCGCCAGCAGTACAACAGGTTTTAGCACAGATACGCAGTATTTT. It translates to CASSTTGFSTDTQYF. V is TRBV5-1 and J is TRBJ2-3, with D possibly TRBD1 on 5 matching bases. Per germline, CDR1 SGHRS and CDR2 YFSETQ. The CDR3 totals 15 residues. Deletions cut 5 bases from V and 0 bases from J, with 13 bases between.

The chain uses TRBV5-4 and TRBJ2-3; D might be TRBD2 (5 bases). Between the trimmed V and J ends, which lost 2 bases and 0 bases, there was a span of 13 bases. Germline V gene sequence: CDR1 SGHNT, CDR2 YYREEE (reference sequence). The CDR3 is made up of 16 amino acids. The DNA of the CDR3 is TGTGCCAGCAGCTTTGGAGGCTTCGGAAGCACAGATACGCAGTATTTT. Protein: CASSFGGFGSTDTQYF.

This rearrangement joins TRBV28 to TRBJ2-1, with 12 positions matching TRBD2. Germline V gene lookup returns CDR1 MDHEN and CDR2 SYDVKM. The J segment lost 0 bases and the V segment lost 5 bases, leaving 11 bases of the junction unmatched. This CDR3 contains 19 residues. CDR3 in DNA: TGTGCCAGCAGTCCCCCGACTAGCGGGAGCGTAAACTCCTACAATGAGCAGTTCTTC. It is translated as CASSPPTSGSVNSYNEQFF. The variable domain in full, with the rest retrieved from reference TRBV28 and TRBJ2-1, is DVKVTQSSRYLVKRTGEKVFLECVQDMDHENMFWYRQDPGLGLRLIYFSYDVKMKEKGDIPEGYSVSREKKERFSLILESASTNQTSMYLCASSPPTSGSVNSYNEQFFGPGTRLTVL.

The rearrangement links TRBV28 to TRBJ2-1; 9 positions match TRBD2. V was pared by 5 bases and J by 3 bases, with 8 bases of the junction left unmatched. CDR3 size: 16 residues. Per germline, CDR1 MDHEN and CDR2 SYDVKM. The CDR3 region has the DNA TGTGCCAGCAGTCCCGCCGGGACTAGCTTCTACAATGAGCAGTTCTTC. Its translation: CASSPAGTSFYNEQFF.

Note on this clone: The sample carries other DNA sequences with the same CDR3. The V gene is TRBV27, the J gene TRBJ2-7, with 12 bases identical to TRBD2. The J segment lost 3 bases and the V segment lost 6 bases, leaving 3 bases of the junction unmatched. The germline gives CDR1 MNHEY, CDR2 SMNVEV (reference sequence). The CDR3 is made up of 14 amino acids. The CDR3 sequence: CASSLTSGSYEQYF. CDR3 in DNA: TGTGCCAGCAGCTTGACTAGCGGGAGCTACGAGCAGTACTTC.

V and J are TRBV27 and TRBJ2-5, with D possibly being TRBD2 (5 bases). Germline CDR1 and CDR2: MNHEY and SMNVEV (reference sequence). CDR3 length: 13 residues. The ends were cut back, 3 bases at V and 5 bases at J, with 10 bases in the middle. CDR3 sequence reads: CASSLARGETQYF. In DNA, the CDR3 is TGTGCCAGCAGTTTGGCCCGCGGGGAGACCCAGTACTTC.

The rearrangement joins TRBV2 to TRBJ2-7; D is uncertain. The V end was cut by 3 bases, the J end by 3 bases, with 12 bases between. Germline assignment: CDR1 SNHLY and CDR2 FYNNEI. The CDR3 loop spans 14 amino acids. The CDR3 coding sequence is TGTGCCAGCAGTGATTCTACCTTCTACTACGAGCAGTACTTC. Its protein product is CASSDSTFYYEQYF.

This clone was seen a handful of times. The chain uses TRBV5-5 and TRBJ1-6; 7 bases match TRBD1. Trimming at V came to 0 bases and at J to 9 bases, leaving 6 bases not matched to a gene. This CDR3 region has 15 residues. Germline CDR1 SGHKS, CDR2 YYEKEE (reference sequence). CDR3 loop: CASSLGQGVRSPLHF. DNA for the CDR3: TGTGCCAGCAGCTTGGGTCAGGGGGTTCGTTCACCCCTCCACTTT.

The chain employs TRBV28 and TRBJ1-1; D call uncertain. Trimming took off 4 bases at V and 11 bases at J, with 17 bases between the two ends. Germline CDR1 MDHEN, CDR2 SYDVKM. CDR3 size: 13 residues. The CDR3 DNA is TGTGCCAGCAGTTCCGCGAGGGTTGATTGGGCTTTCTTT. Translating it yields CASSSARVDWAFF.

This clone was recorded once. V gene TRBV9 combines with J gene TRBJ2-7; 12 nucleotides line up with TRBD2. This CDR3 contains 15 residues. The J segment lost 4 bases and the V segment lost 3 bases, leaving 5 bases of the junction unmatched. Germline values: CDR1 SGDLS, CDR2 YYNGEE. The CDR3 DNA is TGTGCCAGCAGCGCCGGACTAGCGGGAACGTACGAGCAGTACTTC. Translation gives CASSAGLAGTYEQYF.

The chain is built from TRBV3-1 (or the pseudogene TRBV3-2) and TRBJ1-6; no reliable D call. CDR1 and CDR2 (germline): LGHDT, YNNKEL (reference sequence). V lost 4 bases and J 8 bases, leaving 9 bases between the germline ends. CDR3 length equals 13 residues. Here the CDR3 DNA reads TGTGCCAGCAGCCTGGATCGGGATTCACCCCTCCACTTT. Amino acids: CASSLDRDSPLHF.

This clone was recorded a few times. The chain uses TRBV9 and TRBJ1-2, with D perhaps matching TRBD1 (6 bases). Germline CDR1 is SGDLS and CDR2 is YYNGEE. Deletions cut 0 bases from V and 5 bases from J, with 17 bases between. The CDR3 extends over 16 amino acids. The CDR3 DNA sequence: TGTGCCAGCAGCGTAGCTTGGGACGCGGGGGCTTATGGCTACACCTTC. Translating it yields CASSVAWDAGAYGYTF.

J is TRBJ2-1 and V is TRBV6-4; 12 bases agree with TRBD2. Germline lookup yields CDR1 MRHNA and CDR2 SNTAGT. CDR3 length: 15 residues. The J segment lost 7 bases and the V segment lost 3 bases, leaving 4 bases of the junction unmatched. CDR3 amino acids: CASSERTSGMNEQFF. CDR3 DNA: TGTGCCAGCAGTGAACGGACTAGCGGGATGAATGAGCAGTTCTTC.

The genes are TRBV3-1 (or the pseudogene TRBV3-2) and TRBJ2-1; tentative D call: TRBD2 (5 bases). This CDR3 spans 13 amino acids. Germline V gene sequence: CDR1 LGHDT, CDR2 YNNKEL (reference sequence). V was shortened by 4 bases and J by 6 bases, with 10 bases between the two germline ends. The CDR3 here is CASSLGLVNEQFF. The CDR3 coding sequence is TGTGCCAGCAGCCTAGGACTCGTCAATGAGCAGTTCTTC.

This chain joins TRBV7-2 and TRBJ2-1, with 9 bases identical to TRBD2. The trim removed 1 base at V and 6 bases at J, leaving 7 bases unmatched. The CDR3 consists of 16 residues. Germline V gives CDR1 SGHTA, CDR2 FQGNSA. CDR3 nucleotide sequence: TGTGCCAGCAGCTTAGACTTAGCGGGAGTGGGCAATGAGCAGTTCTTC. Its protein product is CASSLDLAGVGNEQFF.

This rearrangement joins TRBV3-1 (or the pseudogene TRBV3-2) to TRBJ2-1; a weak D match, TRBD1 (5 bases). Germline-derived CDR1 and CDR2 are LGHDT and YNNKEL (reference sequence). The V and J ends lost 0 bases and 15 bases respectively, with 15 bases between them. The CDR3 is 13 residues long. The CDR3, as DNA: TGTGCCAGCAGCCAAGATCTGGGGCTCTCATTGTTCTTC. Its translation: CASSQDLGLSLFF.

J is TRBJ2-1 and V is TRBV4-2; 7 nucleotides match TRBD2. The V segment lost 1 base and the J segment 10 bases; nucleotides outside the gene matches: 22. The CDR3 sequence is 19 residues long. In germline, CDR1 is LGHNA, CDR2 YNFKEQ. The CDR3 region is CASSQGHEEQRENTREQFF. The CDR3, as DNA: TGTGCCAGCAGCCAAGGCCACGAGGAACAGCGGGAAAACACAAGGGAGCAGTTCTTC.

V is TRBV27 and J is TRBJ2-7; a possible D gene is TRBD1 (6 bases). With 8 bases removed from V and 1 base from J, the gap between germline ends came to 12 bases. The germline gives CDR1 MNHEY, CDR2 SMNVEV (reference sequence). This CDR3 has 13 residues. CDR3 sequence reads: CASGHRGSYEQYF. CDR3 in DNA: TGTGCCAGCGGCCATAGGGGGTCCTACGAGCAGTACTTC.

The chain joins TRBV29-1 to TRBJ2-2, with 9 nucleotides matching TRBD1. V shed 7 bases, J shed 5 bases, and the junction held 8 bases outside the gene matches. Germline CDR1 and CDR2: SQVTM and ANQGSEA. CDR3 length: 14 residues. The CDR3 loop reads CSAAPGQGTGELFF. CDR3 nucleotide sequence: TGCAGCGCAGCTCCGGGACAGGGAACCGGGGAGCTGTTTTTT.

The gene calls are TRBV2 and TRBJ2-3; 7 nucleotides align to TRBD2. The CDR3 contains 13 residues. V shed 7 bases, J shed 6 bases, and the junction held 7 bases outside the gene matches. The germline V gene encodes CDR1 SNHLY and CDR2 FYNNEI. The CDR3 sequence: CASIASRGDTQYF. The CDR3 nucleotides are TGTGCCAGCATAGCTTCGCGGGGGGATACGCAGTATTTT.

This clone was seen a single time. This chain joins TRBV7-3 and TRBJ2-7; no definite D call. There are 14 residues in the CDR3. Trimming shortened V by 5 bases and J by 3 bases, and 14 bases separated the two germline ends. Germline V gene lookup returns CDR1 SGHTA and CDR2 FQGTGA. The CDR3 nucleotides read TGTGCCAGCAGCCAAGGCGGAACGAACTACGAGCAGTACTTC. Translating it yields CASSQGGTNYEQYF.

The CDR3 region has the DNA TGTGCCAGCAGCTTGTCCCACTACAATGAGCAGTTCTTC. Its translation is CASSLSHYNEQFF. This chain uses TRBV7-3 with TRBJ2-1; D gene unclear. CDR3 length: 13 amino acids. V gave up 3 bases and J gave up 3 bases, with 6 bases separating them. Germline CDR1 and CDR2: SGHTA and FQGTGA. Full variable domain (remainder filled in from reference TRBV7-3 and TRBJ2-1): GAGVSQTPSNKVTEKGKYVELRCDPISGHTALYWYRQSLGQGPEFLIYFQGTGAADDSGLPNDRFFAVRPEGSVSTLKIQRTERGDSAVYLCASSLSHYNEQFFGPGTRLTVL.

The chain is built from TRBV19 and TRBJ1-5; TRBD1 matches 10 bases. The length of the CDR3 is 16 residues. Germline loops: CDR1 LNHDA, CDR2 SQIVND (reference sequence). Unmatched junction bases numbered 7, after V lost 3 bases and J lost 5 bases. CDR3 residues: CASSISSGTGDQPQHF. The CDR3 nucleotides are TGTGCCAGTAGTATTAGTAGTGGGACAGGGGATCAGCCCCAGCATTTT.

The J gene is TRBJ1-1, the V gene TRBV30, with D unresolved. The CDR3 length is 16 residues. CDR1 and CDR2 from the germline V gene are GTSNPN and SVGIG (reference sequence). Trimming shortened V by 0 bases and J by 5 bases, and 19 bases separated the two germline ends. The CDR3 DNA reads as TGTGCCTGGAGTGTACTCTTTCCAAGCCTTAAGACTGAAGCTTTCTTT. Translated: CAWSVLFPSLKTEAFF.

The chain uses TRBV9 and TRBJ1-1, with 8 nucleotides matching TRBD1. Per germline, CDR1 SGDLS and CDR2 YYNGEE. This CDR3 is 16 amino acids long. Unmatched junction bases numbered 15, after V lost 1 base and J lost 10 bases. In DNA form, the CDR3 reads TGTGCCAGCAGCGTATTTTCCGGCCCGGGGACAGGAGCAGCTTTCTTT. Translation gives CASSVFSGPGTGAAFF.

The gene calls are TRBV7-9 and TRBJ1-4; D is ambiguous. CDR3 length: 15 amino acids. The germline V gene has CDR1 SEHNR and CDR2 FQNEAQ (reference sequence). The germline V and J ends were trimmed by 1 base and 0 bases, with 6 bases remaining between them. The chain's CDR3 is CASSLGPATNEKLFF. Here the CDR3 DNA reads TGTGCCAGCAGCTTAGGGCCAGCAACTAATGAAAAACTGTTTTTT.

The chain joins TRBV5-6 to TRBJ2-7; 8 nucleotides match TRBD1. Per germline, CDR1 SGHDT and CDR2 YYEEEE. The CDR3 loop spans 14 amino acids. V was pared by 0 bases and J by 4 bases, with 3 bases of the junction left unmatched. CDR3 residues: CASSLGRGQYEQYF. The CDR3 DNA reads TGTGCCAGCAGCTTGGGCAGGGGGCAGTACGAGCAGTACTTC.

This clone turned up a few times. This rearrangement joins TRBV5-1 to TRBJ2-7; D is possibly TRBD2 (5 bases). Trimming took off 0 bases at V and 0 bases at J, with 7 bases between the two ends. The CDR3 extends over 14 amino acids. The germline CDR1 and CDR2 sequences are SGHRS and YFSETQ. CDR3 DNA: TGCGCCAGCAGCTTGGGAGGGCGCTCCTACGAGCAGTACTTC. It specifies CASSLGGRSYEQYF.

This chain connects TRBV18 to TRBJ2-2; TRBD1 is a possible D gene (5 bases). V was clipped by 4 bases and J by 1 base, with 13 bases between them. Germline V CDR1 and CDR2: KGHSH, LQKENI. This CDR3 is built from 16 residues. CDR3 loop: CASSQGHERNTGELFF. CDR3 DNA: TGTGCCAGCTCACAAGGACACGAGAGGAACACCGGGGAGCTGTTTTTT. Looking up the rest from reference TRBV18 and TRBJ2-2 gives the full variable domain: NAGVMQNPRHLVRRRGQEARLRCSPMKGHSHVYWYRQLPEEGLKFMVYLQKENIIDESGMPKERFSAEFPKEGPSILRIQQVVRGDSAAYFCASSQGHERNTGELFFGEGSRLTVL.

The chain has TRBV4-3 and TRBJ2-3; no reliable D call. The CDR3 contains 14 residues. Trimming took off 0 bases at V and 8 bases at J, with 12 bases between the two ends. The germline CDR1 and CDR2 sequences are LGHNA and YSLEER. The CDR3 nucleotides are TGCGCCAGCAGCCAAGATCTAACAGAAGGTACGCAGTATTTT. Its translation: CASSQDLTEGTQYF.